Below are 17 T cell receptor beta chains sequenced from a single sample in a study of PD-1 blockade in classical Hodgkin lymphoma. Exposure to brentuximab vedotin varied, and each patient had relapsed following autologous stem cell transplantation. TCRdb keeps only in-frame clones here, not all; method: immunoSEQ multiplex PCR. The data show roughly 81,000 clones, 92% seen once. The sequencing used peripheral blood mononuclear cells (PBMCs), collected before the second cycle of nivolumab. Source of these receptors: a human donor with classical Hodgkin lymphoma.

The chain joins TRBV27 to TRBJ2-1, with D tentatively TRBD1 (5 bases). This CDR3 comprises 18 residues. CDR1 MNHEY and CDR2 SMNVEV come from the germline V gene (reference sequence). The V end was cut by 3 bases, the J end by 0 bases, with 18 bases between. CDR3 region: CASSFLQGGENSYNEQFF. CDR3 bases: TGTGCCAGCAGTTTTCTCCAGGGCGGAGAGAACTCCTACAATGAGCAGTTCTTC.

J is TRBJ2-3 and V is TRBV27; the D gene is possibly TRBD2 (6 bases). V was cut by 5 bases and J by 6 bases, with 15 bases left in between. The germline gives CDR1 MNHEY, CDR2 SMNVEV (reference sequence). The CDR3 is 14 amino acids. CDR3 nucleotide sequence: TGTGCCAGCAGTCCTAGACCCCGGGGGGATACGCAGTATTTT. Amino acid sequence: CASSPRPRGDTQYF.

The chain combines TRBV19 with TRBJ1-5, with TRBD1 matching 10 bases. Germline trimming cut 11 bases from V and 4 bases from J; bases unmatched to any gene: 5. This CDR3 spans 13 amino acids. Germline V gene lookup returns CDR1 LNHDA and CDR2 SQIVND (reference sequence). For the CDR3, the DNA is TGTGCCGGGGGGACAGGGGCTAATCAGCCCCAGCATTTT. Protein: CAGGTGANQPQHF.

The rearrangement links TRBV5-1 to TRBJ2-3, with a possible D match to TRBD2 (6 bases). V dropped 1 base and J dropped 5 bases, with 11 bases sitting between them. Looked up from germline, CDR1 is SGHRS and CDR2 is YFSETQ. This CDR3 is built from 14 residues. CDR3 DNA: TGCGCCAGCAGCTTGAGAGGGCGGGAAGATACGCAGTATTTT. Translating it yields CASSLRGREDTQYF.

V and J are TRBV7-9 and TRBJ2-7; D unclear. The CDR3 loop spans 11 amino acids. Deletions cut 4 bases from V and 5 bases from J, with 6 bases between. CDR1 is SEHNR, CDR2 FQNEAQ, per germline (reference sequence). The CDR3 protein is CASSSVDEQYF. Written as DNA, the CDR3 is TGTGCCAGCAGCTCCGTGGACGAGCAGTACTTC.

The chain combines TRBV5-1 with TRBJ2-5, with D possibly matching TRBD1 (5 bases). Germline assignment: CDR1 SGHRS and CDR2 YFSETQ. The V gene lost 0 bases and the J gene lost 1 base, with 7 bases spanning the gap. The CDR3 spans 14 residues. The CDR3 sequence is CASSLARAQETQYF. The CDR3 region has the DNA TGCGCCAGCAGCTTGGCCAGGGCCCAAGAGACCCAGTACTTC.

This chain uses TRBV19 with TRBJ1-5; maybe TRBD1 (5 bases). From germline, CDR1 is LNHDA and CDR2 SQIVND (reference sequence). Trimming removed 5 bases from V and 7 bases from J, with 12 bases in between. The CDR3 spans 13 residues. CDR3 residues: CASSFRGEQPQHF. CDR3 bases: TGTGCCAGTAGTTTTAGGGGAGAACAGCCCCAGCATTTT. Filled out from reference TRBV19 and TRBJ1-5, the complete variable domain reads DGGITQSPKYLFRKEGQNVTLSCEQNLNHDAMYWYRQDPGQGLRLIYYSQIVNDFQKGDIAEGYSVSREKKESFPLTVTSAQKNPTAFYLCASSFRGEQPQHFGDGTRLSIL.

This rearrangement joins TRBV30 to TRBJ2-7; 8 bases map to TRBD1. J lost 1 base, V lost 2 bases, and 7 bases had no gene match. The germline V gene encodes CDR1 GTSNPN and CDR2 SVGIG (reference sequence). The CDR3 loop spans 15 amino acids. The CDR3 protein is CAWSLGQGKSYEQYF. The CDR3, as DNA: TGTGCCTGGAGTCTCGGACAGGGTAAATCCTACGAGCAGTACTTC.

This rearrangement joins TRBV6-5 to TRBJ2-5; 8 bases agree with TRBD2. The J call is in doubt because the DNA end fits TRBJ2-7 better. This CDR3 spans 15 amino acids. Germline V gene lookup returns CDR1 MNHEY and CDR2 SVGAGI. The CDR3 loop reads CASSYSQAGAGEQYF. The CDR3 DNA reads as TGTGCCAGCAGTTACTCTCAAGCGGGAGCGGGCGAGCAGTACTTC.

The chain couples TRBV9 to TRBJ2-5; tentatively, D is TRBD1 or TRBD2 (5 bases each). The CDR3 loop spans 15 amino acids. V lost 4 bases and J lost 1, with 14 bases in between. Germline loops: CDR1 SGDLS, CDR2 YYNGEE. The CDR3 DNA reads TGTGCCAGCAGCTTCAGCTGGGGGACCCAAGAGACCCAGTACTTC. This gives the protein CASSFSWGTQETQYF.

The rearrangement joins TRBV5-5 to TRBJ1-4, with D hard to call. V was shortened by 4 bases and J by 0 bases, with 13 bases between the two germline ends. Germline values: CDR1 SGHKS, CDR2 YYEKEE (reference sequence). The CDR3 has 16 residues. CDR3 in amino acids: CASSVDGFATNEKLFF. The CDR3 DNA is TGTGCCAGCAGCGTGGACGGCTTTGCAACTAATGAAAAACTGTTTTTT. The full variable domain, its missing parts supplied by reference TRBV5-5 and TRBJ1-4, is DAGVTQSPTHLIKTRGQQVTLRCSPISGHKSVSWYQQVLGQGPQFIFQYYEKEERGRGNFPDRFSARQFPNYSSELNVNALLLGDSALYLCASSVDGFATNEKLFFGSGTQLSVL.

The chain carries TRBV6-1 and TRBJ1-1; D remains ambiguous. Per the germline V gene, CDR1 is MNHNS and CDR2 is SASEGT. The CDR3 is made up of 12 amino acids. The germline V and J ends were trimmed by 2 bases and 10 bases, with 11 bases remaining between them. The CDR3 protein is CASSEQQLTAFF. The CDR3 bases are TGTGCCAGCAGTGAACAGCAGTTGACAGCTTTCTTT.

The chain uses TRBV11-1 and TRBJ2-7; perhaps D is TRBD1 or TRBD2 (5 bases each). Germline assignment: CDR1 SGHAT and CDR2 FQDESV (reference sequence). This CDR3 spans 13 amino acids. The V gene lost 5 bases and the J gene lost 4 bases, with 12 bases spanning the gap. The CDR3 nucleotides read TGTGCCAGCAGCCCAGGGACGGTTTACGAGCAGTACTTC. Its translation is CASSPGTVYEQYF.

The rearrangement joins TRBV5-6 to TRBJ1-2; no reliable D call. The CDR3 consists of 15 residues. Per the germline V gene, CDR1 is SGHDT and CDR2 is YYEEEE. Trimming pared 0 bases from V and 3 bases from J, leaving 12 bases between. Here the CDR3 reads CASSLVGLSDYGYTF. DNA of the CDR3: TGTGCCAGCAGCTTGGTAGGGCTTAGCGACTATGGCTACACCTTC.

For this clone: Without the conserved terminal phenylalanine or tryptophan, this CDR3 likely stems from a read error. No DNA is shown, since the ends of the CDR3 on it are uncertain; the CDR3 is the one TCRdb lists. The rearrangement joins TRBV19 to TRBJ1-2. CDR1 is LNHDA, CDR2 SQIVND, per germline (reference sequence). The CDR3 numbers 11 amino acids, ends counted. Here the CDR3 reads CASRAGPPIVY.

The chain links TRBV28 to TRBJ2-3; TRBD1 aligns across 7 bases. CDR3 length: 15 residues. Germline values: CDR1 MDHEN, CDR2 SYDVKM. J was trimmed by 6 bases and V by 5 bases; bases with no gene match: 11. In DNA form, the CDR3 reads TGTGCCAGCAGTCAGGACAGGAAGAGGGCGGATACGCAGTATTTT. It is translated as CASSQDRKRADTQYF.

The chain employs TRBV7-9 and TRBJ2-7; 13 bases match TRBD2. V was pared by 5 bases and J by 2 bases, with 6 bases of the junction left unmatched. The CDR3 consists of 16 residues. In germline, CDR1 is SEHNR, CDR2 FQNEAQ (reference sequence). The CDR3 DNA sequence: TGTGCCAGCAGCCTTCAGGGGACTAGCGGGACCTACGAGCAGTACTTC. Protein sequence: CASSLQGTSGTYEQYF.